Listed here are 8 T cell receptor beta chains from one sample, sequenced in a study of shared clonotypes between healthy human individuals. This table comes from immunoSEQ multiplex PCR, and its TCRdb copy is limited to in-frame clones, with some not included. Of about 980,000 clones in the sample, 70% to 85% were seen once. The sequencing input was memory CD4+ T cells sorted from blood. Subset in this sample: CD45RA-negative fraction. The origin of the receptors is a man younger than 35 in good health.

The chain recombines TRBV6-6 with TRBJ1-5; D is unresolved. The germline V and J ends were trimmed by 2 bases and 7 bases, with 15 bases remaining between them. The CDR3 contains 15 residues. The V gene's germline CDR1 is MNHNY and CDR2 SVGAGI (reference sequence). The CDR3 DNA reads TGTGCCAGCAGTTACAGCCCATCACGGGGACAGCCCCAGCATTTT. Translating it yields CASSYSPSRGQPQHF.

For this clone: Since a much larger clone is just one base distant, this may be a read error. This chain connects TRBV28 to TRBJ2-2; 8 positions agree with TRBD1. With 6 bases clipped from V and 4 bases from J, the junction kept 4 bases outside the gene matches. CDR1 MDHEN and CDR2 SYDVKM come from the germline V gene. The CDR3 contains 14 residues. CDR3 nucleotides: TGTGCCAGCAGCCTCGGACAGGGCACCGGGGAGCTGTTTTTT. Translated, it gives CASSLGQGTGELFF.

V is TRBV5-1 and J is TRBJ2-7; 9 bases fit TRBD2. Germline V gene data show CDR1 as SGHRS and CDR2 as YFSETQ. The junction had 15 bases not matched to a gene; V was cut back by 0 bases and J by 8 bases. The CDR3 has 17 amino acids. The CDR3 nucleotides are TGCGCCAGCAGCTTGGCTGGGCGGGAGGGCCTGGATAAAAAGCAGTACTTC. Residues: CASSLAGREGLDKKQYF.

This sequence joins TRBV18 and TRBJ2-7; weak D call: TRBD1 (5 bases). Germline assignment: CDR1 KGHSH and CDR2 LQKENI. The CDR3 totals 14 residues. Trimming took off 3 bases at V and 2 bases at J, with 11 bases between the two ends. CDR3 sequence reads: CASSPGRATYEQYF. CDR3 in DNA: TGTGCCAGCTCACCTGGCAGGGCAACCTACGAGCAGTACTTC.

In DNA form, the CDR3 reads TGTGCCAGCAGCCAGCGACAGGGGGCGAATTCACCCCTCCACTTT. Translated, it gives CASSQRQGANSPLHF. The chain couples TRBV7-9 to TRBJ1-6; 10 nucleotides match TRBD1. There are 15 residues in the CDR3. The junction had 5 bases not matched to a gene; V was cut back by 5 bases and J by 7 bases. Germline V gene sequence: CDR1 SEHNR, CDR2 FQNEAQ (reference sequence).

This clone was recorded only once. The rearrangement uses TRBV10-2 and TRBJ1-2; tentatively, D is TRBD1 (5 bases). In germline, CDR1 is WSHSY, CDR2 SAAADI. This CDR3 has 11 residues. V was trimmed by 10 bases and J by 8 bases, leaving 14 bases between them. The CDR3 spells CATSVGEGYTF. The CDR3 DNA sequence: TGCGCCACCAGCGTGGGGGAGGGCTACACCTTC.

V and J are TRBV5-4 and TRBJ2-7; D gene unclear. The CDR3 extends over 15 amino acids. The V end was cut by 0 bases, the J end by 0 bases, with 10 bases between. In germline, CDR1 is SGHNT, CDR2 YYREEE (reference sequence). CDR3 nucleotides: TGTGCCAGCAGCTTGGGATCTGCCAGCTCCTACGAGCAGTACTTC. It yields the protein CASSLGSASSYEQYF.

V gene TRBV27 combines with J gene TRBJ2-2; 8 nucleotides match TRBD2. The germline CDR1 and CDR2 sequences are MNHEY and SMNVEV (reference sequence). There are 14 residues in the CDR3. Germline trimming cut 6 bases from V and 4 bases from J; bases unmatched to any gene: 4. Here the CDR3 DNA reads TGTGCCAGCAGAGGACTAGCAGGCACCGGGGAGCTGTTTTTT. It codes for CASRGLAGTGELFF.